The present entry profiles one T cell receptor (beta chain) with its context. No cognate antigen has been identified for it. The record has no base qualities; no much larger clone is one base away. Via the germline V gene, CDR1 is MNHEY and CDR2 SVGAGI. Germline trimming: 6 bases from V, 2 bases from J; junction bases outside gene matches: 6. Including cysteine and phenylalanine, the CDR3 has 15 amino acids. The retained sequence is limited to the CDR3, 45 bases, with the frame set at the first base. These data belong to a study of T cell changes during pregnancy in multiple sclerosis (dated by TCRdb to about 2019). Some background on the complete study: In women with multiple sclerosis, the researchers looked at how the T cell repertoire shifted as pregnancy progressed.

The receptor library was made with the immunoSEQ multiplex PCR assay. Held by TCRdb, this immuneACCESS table contains in-frame sequences only and omits some clones. Under half of the omission traces to an unresolved V gene where checked; the cause of the rest is unknown. This sample is represented by tens of thousands of clones; 90% of them were singletons. The ten largest clones capture 6.5% to 8.5% of the sample. Rearrangement joined TRBV6-5 to TRBJ2-1, with TRBD2 matching 8 junction bases. The material was CD8+ T cells from peripheral blood mononuclear cells, obtained in the third trimester of pregnancy. This TCR derives from a female donor with multiple sclerosis, enrolled in a pregnancy study. CDR3 reads: CASRNEREPYNEQFF. The bases are TGTGCCAGCAGGAACGAGCGGGAGCCCTACAATGAGCAGTTCTTC.